Shown below are 6 T cell receptor beta chains from a single sample sequenced in a study of cytomegalovirus exposure and HLA in healthy donors. PCR was performed using 60 Vbeta and 13 Jbeta primers. Profiled with immunoSEQ multiplex PCR; TCRdb holds only in-frame clones, not every one. The data show over 100,000 clones, with roughly three quarters seen just once and about 8% held by the top ten. Sequenced input: PBMCs. The receptors were gathered from a woman between 45 and 60 years old in good health and CMV-seropositive.

The chain's CDR3 is CASSIDRYEQYF. As DNA, the CDR3 is TGTGCCAGCAGCATCGACAGATACGAGCAGTACTTC. The chain couples TRBV6-5 to TRBJ2-7; weak D call: TRBD1 (5 bases). V was trimmed by 6 bases and J by 4 bases, leaving 10 bases between them. The CDR3 totals 12 residues. Germline V gene data show CDR1 as MNHEY and CDR2 as SVGAGI.

This chain connects TRBV5-1 to TRBJ2-5; 10 bases map to TRBD2. V trimming: 1 base; J trimming: 4 bases; junction bases outside the gene matches: 7. The CDR3 covers 16 residues. In germline, CDR1 is SGHRS, CDR2 YFSETQ. The CDR3 sequence: CASSLQPASGRETQYF. Written as DNA, the CDR3 is TGCGCCAGCAGCTTGCAACCGGCTAGCGGGAGAGAGACCCAGTACTTC.

V is TRBV5-1 and J is TRBJ2-1, with 11 bases that match TRBD2. The germline gives CDR1 SGHRS, CDR2 YFSETQ. V shed 0 bases, J shed 4 bases, and the junction held 3 bases outside the gene matches. This CDR3 comprises 16 residues. In nucleotides, the CDR3 is TGCGCCAGCAGCTTGGTTGGGACTAGCGGATACAATGAGCAGTTCTTC. Amino acids: CASSLVGTSGYNEQFF.

The rearrangement links TRBV2 to TRBJ2-1, with 11 bases matching TRBD2. V was pared by 6 bases and J by 3 bases, with 4 bases of the junction left unmatched. Germline lookup yields CDR1 SNHLY and CDR2 FYNNEI. This CDR3 is built from 15 residues. The CDR3 region is CASRKTSGNYNEQFF. The DNA for the CDR3 is TGTGCCAGCAGGAAGACTAGCGGGAACTACAATGAGCAGTTCTTC.

This clone has more than one count but fewer than ten. The sample contains more than one DNA sequence encoding this CDR3. The rearrangement uses TRBV4-1 and TRBJ2-3; no clear D gene. Per the germline V gene, CDR1 is MGHRA and CDR2 is YSYEKL. The length of the CDR3 is 13 residues. Trimming took off 4 bases at V and 3 bases at J, with 8 bases between the two ends. In DNA, the CDR3 is TGCGCCAGCAGCCTCAGGTCAACAGATACGCAGTATTTT. Its translation: CASSLRSTDTQYF.

This clone was seen a single time. This chain uses TRBV5-1 with TRBJ2-5; the D gene is possibly TRBD2 (5 bases). From germline, CDR1 is SGHRS and CDR2 YFSETQ. This CDR3 comprises 14 residues. V was pared by 5 bases and J by 11 bases, with 22 bases between. The CDR3 is CASREVRSEEKQYF. The CDR3 coding sequence is TGCGCCAGCAGGGAGGTTCGCTCGGAGGAGAAGCAGTACTTC.